This T cell receptor (beta chain) is from a study of control samples from healthy donors and cancer patients. The method was immunoSEQ multiplex PCR; TCRdb's version includes in-frame clones alone and lacks a portion of them. The sample includes 25,000 to 30,000 clones, roughly 87% seen only once; the top ten take 3% to 5%. The germline gives CDR1 SEHNR, CDR2 FQNEAQ (reference sequence). The CDR3 covers 12 residues. The V end lost 3 bases, the J end lost 6 bases, and 8 bases lay between the germline ends. Specimen: formalin-fixed, paraffin-embedded tissue. The sequence was obtained from a female donor with melanoma. The chain employs TRBV7-9 and TRBJ1-1; no clear D. As DNA, the CDR3 is TGTGCCAGCAGCTTGGGTTTTGCTGAAGCTTTCTTT. This codes for CASSLGFAEAFF.